Listed here are 30 T cell receptor beta chains from one sample, sequenced in a study of T cells in Graves' hyperthyroidism and ophthalmopathy. RNA transcripts provided the source from which TCR beta CDR3 regions were amplified. A set of HTBI primers served as the primers for a first-round RT-PCR of the TCR CDR3. One entry per CDR3 protein results from TCRdb running MiXCR on the multiplex PCR reads. The table has about half a million distinct CDR3 sequences, less than 25% seen once. The sample was blood. These receptors all stem from a man aged 18 to 30 with Graves' hyperthyroidism.

This chain links TRBV19 with TRBJ2-3, with D unresolved. Germline V gene sequence: CDR1 LNHDA, CDR2 SQIVND (reference sequence). CDR3 length: 15 amino acids. Trimming pared 6 bases from V and 0 bases from J, leaving 13 bases between. CDR3 sequence: CASRLAGQSTDTQYF. CDR3 bases: TGTGCCAGTAGATTGGCAGGCCAAAGCACAGATACGCAGTATTTT.

This clonotype was detected ten times or more. This CDR3 is CASSLDIRSTGELFF. CDR3 bases: TGTGCCAGCAGCTTAGACATTCGGTCCACCGGGGAGCTGTTTTTT. The chain uses TRBV11-3 and TRBJ2-2; no firm D call. V gave up 0 bases and J gave up 4 bases, with 9 bases separating them. Per the germline V gene, CDR1 is SGHNT and CDR2 is YENEEA. The CDR3 is 15 amino acids.

In its sample, this clonotype was seen a few times. V is TRBV9 and J is TRBJ2-7; 9 bases map to TRBD1. The germline V gene encodes CDR1 SGDLS and CDR2 YYNGEE. Trimming took 0 bases from V and 7 from J; bases not matched to a gene: 8. The CDR3 consists of 15 residues. The CDR3 region is CASSVGAGDREEQYF. The CDR3 region has the DNA TGTGCCAGCAGCGTAGGGGCTGGGGACAGGGAAGAGCAGTACTTC.

J is TRBJ1-5 and V is TRBV27; 7 positions match TRBD1. The germline gives CDR1 MNHEY, CDR2 SMNVEV (reference sequence). V gave up 3 bases and J gave up 6 bases; unmatched junction bases: 11. The CDR3 extends over 16 amino acids. DNA of the CDR3: TGTGCCAGCAGTTTCATAGGGGGCACTGGGGGTCAGCCCCAGCATTTT. Amino acid sequence: CASSFIGGTGGQPQHF.

The chain carries TRBV10-3 and TRBJ1-1, with TRBD1 matching 8 bases. The length of the CDR3 is 15 residues. Looked up from germline, CDR1 is ENHRY and CDR2 is SYGVKD. Unmatched junction bases numbered 8, after V lost 2 bases and J lost 6 bases. The CDR3 DNA is TGTGCCATCAGTGAGCCAATCCAGGGGGCTGCTGAAGCTTTCTTT. The encoded protein is CAISEPIQGAAEAFF.

This clonotype was picked up a small number of times. At one end the junction does not follow the germline gene, possibly because of a read error. The V call is TRBV30, the J call TRBJ2-7; no definite D call. The CDR3 has 13 amino acids. CDR1 and CDR2 (germline): GTSNPN, SVGIG (reference sequence). CDR3 nucleotide sequence: TGTGCCTGGAGTGGGGTATACTCCTACGAGCAGTGCTTC. As protein: CAWSGVYSYEQCF.

This clonotype was seen only a few times. This chain connects TRBV11-1 to TRBJ2-7; maybe TRBD1 (6 bases). V lost 1 base and J lost 0, with 13 bases in between. From germline, CDR1 is SGHAT and CDR2 FQDESV (reference sequence). There are 16 residues in the CDR3. DNA of the CDR3: TGTGCCAGCAGCTTAGAAGGGGGTCAGGTCTCCTACGAGCAGTACTTC. Translation: CASSLEGGQVSYEQYF.

As to this clonotype: Relative to the germline gene, one junction end is altered; a read error may explain this. The chain links TRBV11-2 to TRBJ1-3; D gene uncertain. The CDR3 contains 16 residues. The germline CDR1 and CDR2 sequences are SGHAT and FQNNGV. The chain's CDR3 is CAGSPLGSTSGNTIYF. CDR3 nucleotide sequence: TGTGCCGGCAGCCCCCTTGGGAGTACCTCTGGAAACACCATATATTTT.

There are many counts of this clonotype. This chain connects TRBV28 to TRBJ1-5, with D maybe TRBD1 (5 bases). The CDR3 covers 16 residues. The germline gives CDR1 MDHEN, CDR2 SYDVKM. The germline V and J ends were trimmed by 4 bases and 2 bases, with 15 bases remaining between them. Written as DNA, the CDR3 is TGTGCCAGCAGTTCCAGGCGGCAGGGAGGCAATCAGCCCCAGCATTTT. This translates into CASSSRRQGGNQPQHF. The full variable domain, its missing parts supplied by reference TRBV28 and TRBJ1-5, is DVKVTQSSRYLVKRTGEKVFLECVQDMDHENMFWYRQDPGLGLRLIYFSYDVKMKEKGDIPEGYSVSREKKERFSLILESASTNQTSMYLCASSSRRQGGNQPQHFGDGTRLSIL.

This clonotype was detected ten times or more. The gene calls are TRBV11-1 and TRBJ1-2, with D possibly TRBD1 on 5 matching bases. The CDR3 contains 14 residues. From germline, CDR1 is SGHAT and CDR2 FQDESV (reference sequence). Trimming took off 5 bases at V and 8 bases at J, with 18 bases between the two ends. The CDR3 region has the DNA TGTGCCAGCAGCCGGACCCCGGGGGTGGTCGGCTACACCTTC. Translating gives CASSRTPGVVGYTF. Full variable domain (missing parts from reference TRBV11-1 and TRBJ1-2): EAEVAQSPRYKITEKSQAVAFWCDPISGHATLYWYRQILGQGPELLVQFQDESVVDDSQLPKDRFSAERLKGVDSTLKIQPAELGDSAMYLCASSRTPGVVGYTFGSGTRLTVV.

This clonotype was recorded many times. The rearrangement uses TRBV27 and TRBJ1-1, with D perhaps TRBD1 (5 bases). In germline, CDR1 is MNHEY, CDR2 SMNVEV (reference sequence). The CDR3 is 14 residues long. Deletions cut 8 bases from V and 0 bases from J, with 13 bases between. This CDR3 reads CASAFRGMNTEAFF. Written as DNA, the CDR3 is TGTGCCAGCGCGTTTAGGGGCATGAACACTGAAGCTTTCTTT.

In regard to this clonotype: A junction end diverges from the germline sequence, so it may reflect a read error. The rearrangement joins TRBV18 to TRBJ1-1; D is uncertain. The CDR3 covers 14 residues. CDR1 and CDR2 (germline): KGHSH, LQKENI. In nucleotides, the CDR3 is TGTGTCAGCTCCCGCACGTTCGGTGGAACTGAAGCTTTCTTT. It yields the protein CVSSRTFGGTEAFF. The full variable domain, its missing parts supplied by reference TRBV18 and TRBJ1-1, is NAGVMQNPRHLVRRRGQEARLRCSPMKGHSHVYWYRQLPEEGLKFMVYLQKENIIDESGMPKERFSAEFPKEGPSILRIQQVVRGDSAAYFCVSSRTFGGTEAFFGQGTRLTVV.

About this clonotype itself: It may be a read error: a sequence one base away is much more abundant. Since the CDR3 does not end with the conserved phenylalanine or tryptophan, this likely comes from a read error. J is TRBJ1-2 and V is TRBV3-1; D is unresolved. Germline CDR1 and CDR2: LGHDT and YNNKEL (reference sequence). Between the trimmed V and J ends, which lost 0 bases and 7 bases, there was a span of 12 bases. The CDR3 has 14 residues. The CDR3 spells CASSQDLGRAGYTY. The CDR3, as DNA: TGTGCCAGCAGCCAAGATCTCGGTCGGGCTGGCTACACCTAC.

The table lists this clonotype with a few counts. The junction departs from the called germline gene at one end, perhaps through a read error. The chain links TRBV11-2 to TRBJ1-3; no firm D call. This CDR3 is built from 14 residues. Germline loops: CDR1 SGHAT, CDR2 FQNNGV. The CDR3 sequence is CASRSLSPGNTIYF. For the CDR3, the DNA is TGTGCCAGCAGATCTCTAAGTCCTGGAAACACCATATACTTT.

This clonotype was picked up many times. The rearrangement joins TRBV6-1 to TRBJ1-2, with D uncertain. This CDR3 has 14 amino acids. Trimming removed 7 bases at V and 0 bases at J, with 12 bases between. Germline-derived CDR1 and CDR2 are MNHNS and SASEGT. As DNA, the CDR3 is TGTGCCAGCAATAGCCTCTCTCCTAACTATGGCTACACCTTC. Protein product: CASNSLSPNYGYTF.

This clonotype was counted many times. The chain is built from TRBV19 and TRBJ2-2; tentative D call: TRBD1 (6 bases). V was cut by 9 bases and J by 4 bases, with 12 bases left in between. This CDR3 comprises 13 residues. Germline V gene lookup returns CDR1 LNHDA and CDR2 SQIVND (reference sequence). DNA of the CDR3: TGTGCCAGCAGCATACAGGGCACCGGGGAGCTGTTTTTT. Translation gives CASSIQGTGELFF.

The sample holds a few counts of this clonotype. This rearrangement joins TRBV12-3 or TRBV12-4 to TRBJ1-6, with 12 positions matching TRBD1. J was trimmed by 8 bases and V by 5 bases; bases with no gene match: 7. The CDR3 sequence is 16 residues long. CDR3 residues: CASSTAGTGGYSPLHF. DNA of the CDR3: TGTGCCAGCAGTACTGCCGGGACAGGGGGCTATTCACCCCTCCACTTT.

The chain employs TRBV6-1 and TRBJ2-7; D call uncertain. The V gene's germline CDR1 is MNHNS and CDR2 SASEGT. The CDR3 is made up of 14 amino acids. V lost 6 bases and J 3 bases, leaving 15 bases between the germline ends. CDR3 DNA: TGTGCCAGCAGCGAACACTCAAAGGTCTACGAGCAGTACTTC. Translating gives CASSEHSKVYEQYF.

Ten or more counts support this clonotype. The chain is built from TRBV7-8 and TRBJ1-1; TRBD1 matches at 8 bases. There are 14 residues in the CDR3. CDR1 is SGHVS and CDR2 is FQNEAQ in the germline V gene. V trimming: 1 base; J trimming: 5 bases; junction bases outside the gene matches: 3. CDR3 protein: CASSLDTGGTEAFF. CDR3 nucleotide sequence: TGTGCCAGCAGCTTAGATACAGGGGGTACTGAAGCTTTCTTT.

A single count supports this clonotype. The chain employs TRBV6-1 and TRBJ2-7, with a possible D match to TRBD1 (5 bases). The CDR3 totals 14 residues. Germline values: CDR1 MNHNS, CDR2 SASEGT. Trimming shortened V by 2 bases and J by 7 bases, and 15 bases separated the two germline ends. CDR3 amino acids: CASSELGDSEEQYF. Written as DNA, the CDR3 is TGTGCCAGCAGTGAACTAGGGGATTCGGAAGAGCAGTACTTC.

At least ten counts were recorded for this clonotype. The chain carries TRBV13 and TRBJ1-2, with D maybe TRBD1 (6 bases). CDR1 and CDR2 (germline): PRHDT, FYEKMQ (reference sequence). Trimming left V 4 bases short and J 8 bases short, with 20 bases between. The CDR3 length is 15 residues. For the CDR3, the DNA is TGTGCCAGCAGCTCCCGGGACACCCCGTTCGCCGGCTACACCTTC. Translating gives CASSSRDTPFAGYTF.

To note about this clonotype: At one boundary the junction diverges from the germline segment, which might be a read error. The rearrangement uses TRBV4-1 and TRBJ2-6, with D perhaps matching TRBD1 or TRBD2 (5 bases each). The CDR3 is 17 residues long. Germline CDR1 and CDR2: MGHRA and YSYEKL. This chain's CDR3 is CASSQGEGTSGASVLTF. CDR3 coding DNA: TGCGCCAGCAGCCAAGGCGAGGGCACCTCTGGGGCCAGCGTCCTGACTTTC.

This clonotype has a count of ten or more. This sequence joins TRBV27 and TRBJ1-1, with D possibly matching TRBD1 (5 bases). The CDR3 length is 13 residues. Germline assignment: CDR1 MNHEY and CDR2 SMNVEV (reference sequence). Trimming removed 7 bases at V and 1 base at J, with 10 bases between. The CDR3 DNA follows: TGTGCCAGCAAACCTACAGGGAACACTGAAGCTTTCTTT. Protein product: CASKPTGNTEAFF.

This clonotype was observed at least ten times. The chain is built from TRBV20-1 and TRBJ1-1; no reliable D call. This CDR3 has 11 amino acids. V lost 4 bases and J 2 bases, leaving 5 bases between the germline ends. Germline V gene lookup returns CDR1 DFQATT and CDR2 SNEGSKA (reference sequence). The CDR3 reads CSANPNTEAFF. The CDR3 nucleotides read TGCAGTGCTAATCCCAACACTGAAGCTTTCTTT.

The genes are TRBV28 and TRBJ2-3; D possibly matches TRBD1 or TRBD2 (6 bases each). The V end was cut by 8 bases, the J end by 2 bases, with 14 bases between. Germline loops: CDR1 MDHEN, CDR2 SYDVKM. This CDR3 has 14 amino acids. The CDR3 sequence: CASSQGGPTDTQYF. DNA of the CDR3: TGTGCCAGCTCTCAAGGGGGGCCCACAGATACGCAGTATTTT. Combining the CDR3 with reference TRBV28 and TRBJ2-3 gives the whole variable domain DVKVTQSSRYLVKRTGEKVFLECVQDMDHENMFWYRQDPGLGLRLIYFSYDVKMKEKGDIPEGYSVSREKKERFSLILESASTNQTSMYLCASSQGGPTDTQYFGPGTRLTVL.

This clonotype showed up many times. V is TRBV6-5 and J is TRBJ2-7; perhaps D is TRBD1 or TRBD2 (5 bases each). The V end was cut by 5 bases, the J end by 7 bases, with 15 bases between. The CDR3 has 13 residues. CDR1 is MNHEY and CDR2 is SVGAGI in the germline V gene. CDR3 coding DNA: TGTGCCAGCAGTCCCCCCGGATGGGGGGAGCAGTACTTC. It codes for CASSPPGWGEQYF.

This clonotype was counted only a few times. The genes are TRBV10-2 and TRBJ2-7; D gene unclear. The V gene lost 9 bases and the J gene lost 2 bases, with 14 bases spanning the gap. The CDR3 runs 13 residues. The germline V gene encodes CDR1 WSHSY and CDR2 SAAADI. The CDR3 bases are TGCGCCAGTCTAGTACTACAGACCTACGAGCAGTACTTC. Translating gives CASLVLQTYEQYF.

This clonotype turned up a few times. V gene TRBV12-3 or TRBV12-4 combines with J gene TRBJ2-4; tentative D call: TRBD1 (6 bases). Trimming pared 6 bases from V and 0 bases from J, leaving 6 bases between. The CDR3 totals 13 residues. CDR3 loop: CASRGAAKNIQYF. CDR3 nucleotide sequence: TGTGCCAGCAGGGGGGCAGCCAAAAACATTCAGTACTTC.

This clonotype was seen at least ten times. V and J are TRBV6-1 and TRBJ2-7, with unresolved D. V lost 6 bases to trimming and J lost 3 bases, with 15 bases between them. The CDR3 is made up of 14 amino acids. CDR1 is MNHNS, CDR2 SASEGT, per germline. The CDR3 is CASRSLSVVYEQYF. The CDR3 nucleotides are TGTGCCAGCAGATCCCTATCGGTTGTCTACGAGCAGTACTTC.

This clonotype was found many times. V is TRBV12-3 or TRBV12-4 and J is TRBJ1-2; D remains unclear. The CDR3 has 14 amino acids. The V gene lost 1 base and the J gene lost 0 bases, with 6 bases spanning the gap. CDR3 sequence reads: CASSLVGTNYGYTF. CDR3 nucleotides: TGTGCCAGCAGTTTAGTTGGTACTAACTATGGCTACACCTTC.